The source of this T cell receptor beta chain is a study of cytomegalovirus exposure and HLA in healthy donors. The CDR3 extends over 13 amino acids. Trimming stripped 3 bases from V and 3 bases from J, with 7 bases between. The germline V gene encodes CDR1 MDHEN and CDR2 SYDVKM. PCR employed 60 Vbeta and 13 Jbeta primers. Profiling relied on immunoSEQ multiplex PCR, and the TCRdb table lists in-frame clones only, not all of them. Of approximately 84,000 clones listed, around 75% are singletons. The source is a man aged 35 to 55 in good health and CMV-seronegative. Specimen: PBMCs. J is TRBJ2-3 and V is TRBV28; D is unresolved. This CDR3 is CASSFPVTDTQYF. CDR3 nucleotides: TGTGCCAGCAGTTTCCCCGTAACAGATACGCAGTATTTT.